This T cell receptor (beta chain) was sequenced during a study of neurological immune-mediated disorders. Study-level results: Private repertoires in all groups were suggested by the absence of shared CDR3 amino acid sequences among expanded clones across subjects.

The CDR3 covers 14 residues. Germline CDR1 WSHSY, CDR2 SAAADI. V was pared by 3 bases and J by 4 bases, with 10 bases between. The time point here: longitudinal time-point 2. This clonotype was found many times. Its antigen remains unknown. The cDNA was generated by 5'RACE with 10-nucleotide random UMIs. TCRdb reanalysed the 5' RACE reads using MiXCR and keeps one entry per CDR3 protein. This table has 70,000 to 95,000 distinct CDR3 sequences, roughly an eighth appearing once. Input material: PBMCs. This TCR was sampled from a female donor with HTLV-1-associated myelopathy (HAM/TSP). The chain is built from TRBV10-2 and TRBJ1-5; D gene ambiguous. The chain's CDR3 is CASSDKGGNQPQHF. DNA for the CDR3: TGCGCCAGCAGTGATAAGGGAGGGAATCAGCCCCAGCATTTT.